This T cell receptor beta chain was profiled in a study of cytomegalovirus exposure and HLA in healthy donors. Findings of the study overall: The likely explanation for a cluster of highly shared sequence variants was sequencing artifact. In a later analysis, a genetic analysis reported fewer productive-TCR N-insertions in an Asian-associated ancestry cluster than the cohort average. Earlier findings revealed that most TCR beta V segments proved productive either about 87% or about 30% of the time.

There are a few counts of this clone. Antigen unknown. In the PCR, 60 Vbeta and 13 Jbeta primers were used. The assay was immunoSEQ multiplex PCR, and TCRdb's table has in-frame clones only and misses some. The data show about 120,000 clones, approximately 8% seen once. The clonotype originates from a woman aged 35 to 49 in good health and CMV-seropositive. Material for sequencing was PBMCs.

The CDR3 region is CASKTEQNTGELFF. In DNA, the CDR3 is TGTGCCAGTAAAACTGAGCAGAACACCGGGGAGCTGTTTTTT. The V and J genes are TRBV19 and TRBJ2-2, with D unresolved. The length of the CDR3 is 14 residues. CDR1 and CDR2 (germline): LNHDA, SQIVND (reference sequence). V dropped 7 bases and J dropped 1 base, with 10 bases sitting between them.